This TCR beta chain is from a study of blood T cells in healthy people across ages (dated by TCRdb to between 2015 and 2016). General notes on the study: In model experiments, template switching captured roughly one uniquely barcoded TCR beta cDNA molecule for every two T cells. Donors were grouped into four age groups: young (average roughly 17 years), middle-aged (39), aged (approximately 67) and long-lived (around 80). Donors of different ages were randomly distributed across sequencing lanes to avoid experimental bias. The study measured age-related changes in TCR beta repertoire diversity using deep sequencing normalized with unique cDNA molecular identifiers. Using the same blood draw, the study looked at two additional independent replicas of 1 million unique cDNA reads for two donors, one aged 18 to 30 and the other aged 80 or older. Study-wide conclusions, independent of this receptor: A strong correlation was found between observed TCR beta diversity and the percentage of naive T cells measured by flow cytometry. As age increased, observed TCR beta diversity per million T cells dropped in a roughly linear way, and a significant reduction was already evident by age about 40. Conclusive comparison of naive and antigen-experienced compartments was prevented by the profiling of bulk unsorted PBMCs. Estimates of total diversity based on one million sequenced T cells were considered lower bounds and underestimates. Because donor CMV infection status was unknown, age-related changes in expanded clonotypes were potentially confounded. Compared with the aged group, the long-lived group had more naive CD4+ T cells, fewer expanded clones and increased TCR diversity, a pattern suggesting age selection.

The donors were roughly 40 Caucasian individuals from Russia, aged 6 to 90 years, who were systemically healthy. Each donor gave 8.5 to 10 milliliters of peripheral blood, collected into EDTA-treated Vacutainer tubes. Ficoll-Paque density-gradient centrifugation was used to isolate PBMCs, with at least 7 million per sample. Total RNA was extracted from PBMCs with Trizol reagent, with at least 5 micrograms obtained per sample. For every donor, an aliquot of PBMCs went through flow cytometry to measure the percentages of naive CD45RAhigh/CD27high T cells. Including cysteine and phenylalanine, the CDR3 has 14 amino acids. CDR3 DNA is the only sequence kept; it has 42 bases, read in frame from the first base. V is cut by 3 bases and J by 4 bases, and the space between the germline ends is 15 bases. Sequences DFQATT (CDR1) and SNEGSKA (CDR2) are obtained from the germline V gene (reference sequence). The library was prepared using 5' RACE. TCRdb shows the sequencer as Illumina HiSeq 2500. A second PCR of about 6 to 12 cycles was performed with a sample-barcoded 5' primer and a J-beta primer mix. A template-switch 5' adaptor carrying 12 random nucleotides introduced a unique molecular identifier onto each TCR beta cDNA molecule. Each sample yielded at least 3 million CDR3-containing paired-end reads. First-strand cDNA synthesis was performed from all RNA using the Mint cDNA synthesis kit, with priming by a TRBC-specific oligonucleotide. Following uracil-DNA glycosylase treatment, all cDNA underwent a first 18-cycle PCR with the universal primers M1SS and BC2_uni_R. The source study handled its data this way. Normalization of each sample was performed by random selection of 1 million high-quality reads, each carrying a distinct molecular identifier. Instead of being binned into consensus sequences, reads that shared molecular identifiers were thrown out. MiTCR, set to a Q25 quality threshold and the strictest error-elimination algorithm, was used for CDR3 identification, clonotype clustering and error correction. Lower-bound total TCR beta diversity was estimated with a nonparametric unseen species model using Euler transformation. TCRdb reanalyzed the raw reads on its own, using fastp at Q25 for trimming and MiXCR for clone calling, and kept in-frame beta chains. Every distinct CDR3 protein forms one entry, paired with its most common genes and DNA. These V and J calls are TCRdb output, not the study's own analysis. This sample is represented by hundreds of thousands of distinct CDR3 sequences; around 54% of them were singletons. The ten largest make up roughly 34% of the sample.

To note about this clonotype: The antigen it recognizes is unknown. One base away there is no much larger clone; base qualities are not given.

The chain is assembled from TRBV20-1 and TRBJ2-5, with the D gene not confidently named. This TCR came from a man aged 55 to 70 in good health. The specimen sequenced was blood. The DNA sequence reads TGCAGTGCTAGGGTTCTCGATGGTAGAGAGACCCAGTACTTC. This codes for CSARVLDGRETQYF.